This is a list of T cell receptor beta chains from one sample in a study of shared clonotypes between healthy human individuals. Sequenced by immunoSEQ multiplex PCR; TCRdb stores in-frame clones only, minus some. This sample carries 2 million to 2.5 million clones, just over 90% of them seen once, and the ten largest clones take 0.35% to 0.5%. The sequencing input was naive CD4+ T cells from PBMCs. The source of these receptors is a man between 18 and 35 years old in good health. Some clones in this sample may be carry-over from other donors' samples. The CDR3 runs from the conserved cysteine through the conserved F or W. The D gene is left open where the match is weak. The size entry is marked missing in some rows and otherwise reads once, few, many or a size class.

j_call: TRBJ2-1; clone_size: .; v_call: TRBV28; d_call: .; cdr3_aa: CASSLPNLAEQFF; cdr3_nt: TGTGCCAGCAGCTTACCGAACCTAGCGGAGCAGTTCTTC
j_call: TRBJ1-1; clone_size: .; v_call: TRBV2; d_call: .; cdr3_aa: CATVLGQTRVDTEAFF; cdr3_nt: TGTGCCACCGTCTTGGGGCAGACGCGGGTGGACACTGAAGCTTTCTTT
j_call: TRBJ1-5; clone_size: .; v_call: TRBV6-6; d_call: .; cdr3_aa: CASRGGAQPQHF; cdr3_nt: TGTGCCAGCAGAGGGGGGGCTCAGCCCCAGCATTTT
j_call: TRBJ2-3; clone_size: .; v_call: TRBV18; d_call: TRBD2; cdr3_aa: CASAAGGSTDTQYF; cdr3_nt: TGTGCCAGCGCAGCCGGGGGGAGCACAGATACGCAGTATTTT
j_call: TRBJ2-1; clone_size: .; v_call: TRBV10-3; d_call: TRBD2; cdr3_aa: CAISGLAGHLYNEQFF; cdr3_nt: TGTGCCATCAGTGGACTAGCGGGTCACCTTTACAATGAGCAGTTCTTC
j_call: TRBJ2-7; clone_size: .; v_call: TRBV29-1; d_call: TRBD2; cdr3_aa: CSVEQVREGEQYF; cdr3_nt: TGCAGCGTTGAACAAGTCCGGGAGGGCGAGCAGTACTTC
j_call: TRBJ2-1; clone_size: .; v_call: TRBV11-1; d_call: TRBD2; cdr3_aa: CASSPRAGHNEQFF; cdr3_nt: TGTGCCAGCAGCCCTCGAGCGGGACACAATGAGCAGTTCTTC
j_call: TRBJ2-4; clone_size: .; v_call: TRBV5-6; d_call: .; cdr3_aa: CASSVRTGGAGIQYF; cdr3_nt: TGTGCCAGCAGCGTGCGGACTGGGGGAGCGGGCATTCAGTACTTC
j_call: TRBJ2-3; clone_size: once; v_call: TRBV6-5; d_call: TRBD1; cdr3_aa: CASSYARGSDTQYF; cdr3_nt: TGTGCCAGCAGTTATGCCAGGGGGTCGGATACGCAGTATTTT
j_call: TRBJ1-4; clone_size: .; v_call: TRBV5-4; d_call: TRBD1; cdr3_aa: CASTRQGNEKLFF; cdr3_nt: TGTGCCAGCACCCGACAGGGGAATGAAAAACTGTTTTTT
j_call: TRBJ2-5; clone_size: .; v_call: TRBV9; d_call: .; cdr3_aa: CASSPRHLQETQYF; cdr3_nt: TGTGCCAGCAGCCCTCGGCACTTACAAGAGACCCAGTACTTC
j_call: TRBJ2-7; clone_size: .; v_call: TRBV9; d_call: .; cdr3_aa: CASSALGEPLYEQYF; cdr3_nt: TGTGCCAGCAGCGCACTAGGGGAGCCTCTCTACGAGCAGTACTTC
j_call: TRBJ2-3; clone_size: once; v_call: TRBV7-3; d_call: .; cdr3_aa: CASSLLRRTLDPDTQYF; cdr3_nt: TGTGCCAGCAGCCTTCTTCGGAGAACCCTGGATCCAGATACGCAGTATTTT